This T cell receptor (beta chain) was recovered during a study of graft-versus-host responses after intestinal transplantation (dated by TCRdb to about 2021). Concerning the study at large: Recipients received multivisceral, liver-intestinal, or isolated intestinal transplants. All recipients received anti-thymocyte globulin induction followed by maintenance tacrolimus and steroids for around three years. To identify alloreactive clones, pre-transplant mixed lymphocyte reaction products were sequenced and then compared with unstimulated pre-transplant donor and recipient T cells. Graft-versus-host and host-versus-graft alloreactive T cell clones were tracked in the graft, circulation and bone marrow after intestinal transplantation using bulk TCR-beta CDR3 sequencing. A peak of at least 4% donor T cells among recipient peripheral blood mononuclear cells was the definition used for donor T cell macrochimerism. The cohort enrolled about two dozen intestinal transplant recipients, one of whom was a retransplant, and a few patients without pretransplant specimens were excluded. Instead of going to the commercial service, samples from a few later patients were sequenced in-house on an Illumina MiSeq and processed with MiXCR. General conclusions and limits of the study: GvH clones turned up in recipient bone marrow, with some appearing earlier in ileal mucosa or blood, a pattern consistent with an intestinal mucosal origin. The conclusions were limited by the relatively low number and heterogeneity of the intestinal transplant patients. In patients with donor T cell macrochimerism, the allografts had high GvH to HvG T cell clonal ratios. Early after transplant, declines in HvG clones were associated with peak levels of circulating GvH clones.

The library was produced with the immunoSEQ multiplex PCR assay. For most patients, genomic DNA was isolated with the Qiagen DNeasy Blood and Tissue Kit and sent frozen to Adaptive Biotechnologies for TCR sequencing. For most patients, genomic DNA was subjected to high-throughput TCR-beta CDR3 sequencing by Adaptive Biotechnologies. The original pipeline was this. Adaptive's ImmunoSEQ software supplied the TCR sequencing data for around 19 patients, while MiXCR and VDJtools were used to process three other patients. CD4 versus CD8 sorting errors were corrected by removing sequences found in both subsets at a frequency ratio below 5:1. CDR3 nucleotide sequences shared between donor and recipient were removed because the origin of such sequences could not be assigned. At least 2-fold expansion over unstimulated cells and a minimum CFSE-low frequency of 0.002% (template counts) or 0.001% (read counts) were required for clones to be classified as alloreactive. A clone was considered mappable if detected in the sequenced pre-transplant spleen, lymph node, or MLR CFSE-low populations of the donor or recipient. The cumulative frequency of alloreactive clones was calculated as a percentage of all sequences, weighted by copy number. Entries here come from immuneACCESS through TCRdb and include only in-frame sequences with V and J called. Some clones fail to appear in such tables; in the studies checked, an unresolved V gene covers under half of the shortfall, and the cause of the remainder is unknown. V, J and clone size are taken as reported in that table, and D and trimming were inferred from the DNA itself. The sample table lists 40,000 to 45,000 clones, approximately 95% of them with a count of one. Less than 0.65% of the sample goes to the ten largest clones.

CDR1 MGHRA and CDR2 YSYEKL are derived from the germline V gene. V is pared back by 0 bases and J by 4 bases, with 25 bases lying between the germline termini. The CDR3 goes from the cysteine to the phenylalanine over 21 residues. Just CDR3 DNA is preserved here, 63 bases in frame from base 1. The time point label of this sample denotes: cells obtained before transplantation from donor or recipient. CD3+CD4+ and CD3+CD8+ populations were FACS-sorted from unstimulated pre-transplant donor and recipient cells taken from spleen or lymph nodes. On this clone itself: Its cognate antigen has yet to be identified. No base quality values were provided; no much bigger clone lies one nucleotide off.

The receptor was derived from a human donor who was the organ donor for an intestinal transplant. Source: unstimulated CD8+ T cells sorted from spleen or lymph node cells, taken before transplant. This sequence uses TRBV4-1 and TRBJ1-6, with a weak D call of TRBD1 (5 bases match). The bases read TGCGCCAGCAGCCAAGATGAGGATGGACAAATACTCTCCGGGTATAATTCACCCCTCCACTTT. Its amino acids are CASSQDEDGQILSGYNSPLHF.